This T cell receptor beta chain was identified during a study of shared T cell receptors in the human thymus. Sequencing used immunoSEQ multiplex PCR; TCRdb keeps in-frame clones, though not all of them. The table shows almost 550,000 clones, with around three quarters occurring only once. Trimming left V 5 bases short and J 0 bases short, with 10 bases between. The CDR3 length is 13 residues. Germline V gene data show CDR1 as SQVTM and CDR2 as ANQGSEA. In addition, the sample was reused for a study of human thymus T cells. That work adds: Donors consisted of healthy Finnish infants (having corrective surgery for congenital heart defects). Thymus tissue was removed during corrective cardiac surgery. V and J gene usage appeared biased in thymic and blood repertoires. Related research found strongly overlapping thymic repertoires in unrelated individuals.

The source material was thymocytes. The chain carries TRBV29-1 and TRBJ2-5; D gene unclear. The clonotype originates from a boy younger than two with a congenital heart defect. CDR3 region: CSVLPSYQETQYF. The DNA for the CDR3 is TGCAGCGTTCTCCCTTCGTACCAAGAGACCCAGTACTTC.